A single sample gave rise to the 11 T cell receptor beta chains below, sequenced in a study of T cell responses to AZD1222 COVID-19 vaccine. Measured with immunoSEQ multiplex PCR; TCRdb has only the in-frame clones, and not every one. The sample records 85,000 to 100,000 clones, approximately 90% being singletons. Sequences were derived from peripheral blood, sampled on day 0 of AZD1222 vaccination. These receptors were taken from an adult in good health.

This sequence joins TRBV28 and TRBJ2-7, with D unclear. The CDR3 is 13 residues long. Germline loops: CDR1 MDHEN, CDR2 SYDVKM. V dropped 6 bases and J dropped 0 bases, with 9 bases sitting between them. The CDR3 region has the DNA TGTGCCAGCAGCTTGTCCTCCTCCTACGAGCAGTACTTC. Translation gives CASSLSSSYEQYF.

This clone was seen a few times. The chain has TRBV4-3 and TRBJ2-1, with D unclear. This CDR3 has 15 residues. V shed 4 bases and J shed 0 bases, with 10 bases lying between them. CDR1 LGHNA and CDR2 YSLEER come from the germline V gene. CDR3 nucleotides: TGCGCCAGCAGCCGCGAACCTGGCTCCTACAATGAGCAGTTCTTC. This translates into CASSREPGSYNEQFF.

This sequence joins TRBV29-1 and TRBJ1-1, with D perhaps TRBD1 (6 bases). Germline loops: CDR1 SQVTM, CDR2 ANQGSEA. The CDR3 has 13 residues. Trimming removed 6 bases at V and 2 bases at J, with 13 bases between. Here the CDR3 DNA reads TGCAGCGTGAAGGCCAGGGGCAACACTGAAGCTTTCTTT. Translation gives CSVKARGNTEAFF.

The rearrangement links TRBV21-1 to TRBJ1-1; the table calls TRBD1, which could not be checked here. TRBV21-1 represents a pseudogene. The CDR3 runs 19 residues. CDR3 bases: TGTGCCAGCAGGAAGGGGGCTACTCAGGTCCTACAAACGAACACTGAAGCTTTCTTT. Protein product: CASRKGATQVLQTNTEAFF.

This clone occurred once. This chain links TRBV7-3 with TRBJ2-2, with TRBD1 matching over 9 bases. The germline V gene has CDR1 SGHTA and CDR2 FQGTGA. The V gene end was trimmed by 4 bases and the J gene end by 5 bases; junction bases not matched to a gene: 5. CDR3 length: 15 residues. The CDR3 loop reads CASSSTGGPTGELFF. The CDR3 DNA follows: TGTGCCAGCAGCTCTACAGGGGGCCCAACCGGGGAGCTGTTTTTT.

The J gene is TRBJ1-5, the V gene TRBV19; TRBD1 matches at 8 bases. Germline V gene sequence: CDR1 LNHDA, CDR2 SQIVND (reference sequence). The CDR3 totals 15 residues. After removal of 3 bases from V and 7 bases from J, the junction contained 8 bases not matched to a gene. For the CDR3, the DNA is TGTGCCAGTAGTATCGGGACAGGAATTGAACAGCCCCAGCATTTT. It is translated as CASSIGTGIEQPQHF.

The chain recombines TRBV7-9 with TRBJ1-1; 11 nucleotides match TRBD1. Germline lookup yields CDR1 SEHNR and CDR2 FQNEAQ (reference sequence). The CDR3 is 17 residues long. After removal of 3 bases from V and 4 bases from J, the junction contained 10 bases not matched to a gene. CDR3 in amino acids: CASSFAGTGGVGTEAFF. In DNA form, the CDR3 reads TGTGCCAGCAGCTTCGCCGGGACAGGGGGTGTCGGCACTGAAGCTTTCTTT.

The gene calls are TRBV6-4 and TRBJ1-1, with a weak D call TRBD1 (6 bases). Trimming cost V 6 bases and J 4 bases, with 15 bases left between them. This CDR3 region has 14 residues. Looked up from germline, CDR1 is MRHNA and CDR2 is SNTAGT. The CDR3, as DNA: TGTGCCAGCAGGCACACAGGGAGAGGCACTGAAGCTTTCTTT. Translating it yields CASRHTGRGTEAFF.

This chain joins TRBV29-1 and TRBJ1-1; 9 bases match TRBD1. With V trimmed by 0 bases and J by 2 bases, 10 bases remained unmatched. CDR1 and CDR2 from the germline V gene are SQVTM and ANQGSEA. CDR3 length: 17 amino acids. CDR3 in DNA: TGCAGCGTTGAAGATATCAGCCGGGACAGGGTAAACACTGAAGCTTTCTTT. It translates to CSVEDISRDRVNTEAFF.

This chain links TRBV7-3 with TRBJ2-7; maybe TRBD1 (5 bases). The V and J ends lost 5 bases and 0 bases respectively, with 14 bases between them. There are 15 residues in the CDR3. In germline, CDR1 is SGHTA, CDR2 FQGTGA. In DNA, the CDR3 is TGTGCCAGCAGCCCCCGACCGACAGTCTCCTACGAGCAGTACTTC. The encoded protein is CASSPRPTVSYEQYF.

The chain uses TRBV24-1 and TRBJ2-7, with D tentatively TRBD2 (6 bases). V dropped 11 bases and J dropped 5 bases, with 15 bases sitting between them. Germline V gene sequence: CDR1 KGHDR, CDR2 SFDVKD. This CDR3 contains 12 residues. This chain's CDR3 is CAMTTSPHEQYF. The CDR3 region has the DNA TGTGCCATGACGACTAGTCCCCACGAGCAGTACTTC.